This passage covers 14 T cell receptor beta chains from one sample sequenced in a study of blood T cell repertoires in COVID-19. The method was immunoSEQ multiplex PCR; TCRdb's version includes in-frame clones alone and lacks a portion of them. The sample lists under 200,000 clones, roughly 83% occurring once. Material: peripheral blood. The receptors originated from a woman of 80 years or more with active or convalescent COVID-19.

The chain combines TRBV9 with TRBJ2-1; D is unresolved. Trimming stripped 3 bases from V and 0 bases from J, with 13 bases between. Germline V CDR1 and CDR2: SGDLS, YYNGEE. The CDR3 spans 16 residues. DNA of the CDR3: TGTGCCAGCAGCGCTTCGGTGAGGAGCTCCTACAATGAGCAGTTCTTC. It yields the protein CASSASVRSSYNEQFF.

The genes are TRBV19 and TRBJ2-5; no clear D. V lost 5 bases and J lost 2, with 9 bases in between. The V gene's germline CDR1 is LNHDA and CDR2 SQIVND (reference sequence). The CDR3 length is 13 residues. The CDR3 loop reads CASSGGTQETQYF. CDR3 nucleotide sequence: TGTGCCAGTAGTGGCGGTACTCAAGAGACCCAGTACTTC.

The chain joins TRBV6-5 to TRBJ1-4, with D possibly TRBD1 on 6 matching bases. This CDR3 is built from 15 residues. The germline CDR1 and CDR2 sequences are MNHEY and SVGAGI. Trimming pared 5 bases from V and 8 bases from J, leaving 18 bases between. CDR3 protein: CASSRGGQQGEKLFF. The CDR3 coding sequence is TGTGCCAGCAGTAGGGGGGGGCAGCAGGGAGAAAAACTGTTTTTT.

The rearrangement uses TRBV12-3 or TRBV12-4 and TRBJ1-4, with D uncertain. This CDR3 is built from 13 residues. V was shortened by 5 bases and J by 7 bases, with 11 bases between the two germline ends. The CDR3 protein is CASSREPGEKLFF. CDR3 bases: TGTGCCAGCAGTCGGGAACCTGGTGAAAAACTGTTTTTT.

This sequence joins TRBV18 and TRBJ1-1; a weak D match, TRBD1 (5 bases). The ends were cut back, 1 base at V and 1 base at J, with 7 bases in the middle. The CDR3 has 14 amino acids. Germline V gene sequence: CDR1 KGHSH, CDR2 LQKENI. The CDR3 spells CASSPLTGNTEAFF. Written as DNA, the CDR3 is TGTGCCAGCTCACCACTTACAGGGAACACTGAAGCTTTCTTT.

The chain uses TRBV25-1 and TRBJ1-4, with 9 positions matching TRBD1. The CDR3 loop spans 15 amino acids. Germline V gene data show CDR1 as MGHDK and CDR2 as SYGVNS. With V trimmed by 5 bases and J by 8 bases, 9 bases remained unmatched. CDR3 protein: CASSNSGDRAEKLFF. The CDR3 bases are TGTGCCAGCAGTAACTCGGGGGACAGGGCCGAAAAACTGTTTTTT.

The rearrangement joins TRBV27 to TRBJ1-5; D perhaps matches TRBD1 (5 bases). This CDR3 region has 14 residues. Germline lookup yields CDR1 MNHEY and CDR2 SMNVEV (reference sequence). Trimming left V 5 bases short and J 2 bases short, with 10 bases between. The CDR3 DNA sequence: TGTGCCAGCAGTGGGGGGTCGGGCAATCAGCCCCAGCATTTT. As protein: CASSGGSGNQPQHF.

The CDR3 here is CASSSPFGRKGNTEAFF. The CDR3 DNA is TGTGCCAGCAGCTCCCCTTTTGGGAGAAAAGGTAACACTGAAGCTTTCTTT. This chain uses TRBV11-3 with TRBJ1-1, with D hard to call. Germline V lookup: CDR1 SGHNT, CDR2 YENEEA. Trimming took off 4 bases at V and 2 bases at J, with 20 bases between the two ends. The CDR3 is made up of 17 amino acids. The entire variable domain, with the rest obtained from reference TRBV11-3 and TRBJ1-1, is as follows: EAGVVQSPRYKIIEKKQPVAFWCNPISGHNTLYWYLQNLGQGPELLIRYENEEAVDDSQLPKDRFSAERLKGVDSTLKIQPAELGDSAVYLCASSSPFGRKGNTEAFFGQGTRLTVV.

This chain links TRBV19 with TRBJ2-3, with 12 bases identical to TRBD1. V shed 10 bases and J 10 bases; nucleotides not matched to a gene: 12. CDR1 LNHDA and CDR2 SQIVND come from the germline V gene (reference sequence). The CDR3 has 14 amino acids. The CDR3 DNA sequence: TGTGCCATTGCCACGGGGACAGGGGGCCGGCCGCAGTATTTT. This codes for CAIATGTGGRPQYF.

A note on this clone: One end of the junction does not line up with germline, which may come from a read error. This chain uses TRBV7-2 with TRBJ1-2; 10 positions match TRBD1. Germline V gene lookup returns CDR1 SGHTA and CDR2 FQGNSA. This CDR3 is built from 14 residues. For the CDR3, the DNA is TGTGCCAGCAGATTAGACAGGGGGCTATATGGCTACACCTTC. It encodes CASRLDRGLYGYTF. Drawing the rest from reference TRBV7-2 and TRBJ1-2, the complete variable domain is GAGVSQSPSNKVTEKGKDVELRCDPISGHTALYWYRQSLGQGLEFLIYFQGNSAPDKSGLPSDRFSAERTGGSVSTLTIQRTQQEDSAVYLCASRLDRGLYGYTFGSGTRLTVV.

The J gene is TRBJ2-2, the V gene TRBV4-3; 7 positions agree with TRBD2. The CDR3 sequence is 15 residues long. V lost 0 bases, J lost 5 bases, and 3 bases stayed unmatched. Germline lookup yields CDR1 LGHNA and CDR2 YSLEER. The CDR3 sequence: CASSQEGRGTGELFF. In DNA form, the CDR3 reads TGCGCCAGCAGCCAAGAGGGGCGGGGGACCGGGGAGCTGTTTTTT.

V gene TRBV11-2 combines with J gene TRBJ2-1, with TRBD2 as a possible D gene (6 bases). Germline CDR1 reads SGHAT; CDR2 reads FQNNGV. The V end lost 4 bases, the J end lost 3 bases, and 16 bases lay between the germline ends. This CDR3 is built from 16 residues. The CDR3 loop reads CASSSPWGERYNEQFF. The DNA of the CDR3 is TGTGCCAGCAGCTCTCCATGGGGGGAACGCTACAATGAGCAGTTCTTC.

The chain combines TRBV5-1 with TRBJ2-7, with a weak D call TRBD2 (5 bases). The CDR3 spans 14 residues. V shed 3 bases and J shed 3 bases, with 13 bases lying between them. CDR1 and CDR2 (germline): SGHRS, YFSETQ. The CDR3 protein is CASSSAEGSYEQYF. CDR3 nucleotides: TGCGCCAGCAGCTCGGCGGAAGGGAGCTACGAGCAGTACTTC.

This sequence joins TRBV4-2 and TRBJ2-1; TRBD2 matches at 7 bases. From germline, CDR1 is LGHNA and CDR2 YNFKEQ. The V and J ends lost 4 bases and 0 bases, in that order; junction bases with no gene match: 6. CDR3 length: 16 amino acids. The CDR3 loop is CASSPLGGYSYNEQFF. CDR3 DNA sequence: TGTGCCAGCAGCCCCCTCGGGGGGTACTCCTACAATGAGCAGTTCTTC.